The 3 T cell receptor beta chains below all came from one sample that was sequenced in a study of chemoradiotherapy in HPV16-positive cancers. Profiled with immunoSEQ multiplex PCR; TCRdb holds only in-frame clones, not every one. Among under 8,000 clones, over 55% were seen once, and the ten largest hold about 5.1%. The specimen comprised tumor tissue, sampled from a patient who underwent chemoradiotherapy. These TCRs come from a human donor with HPV-associated anogenital cancer.

Points on this clone: The junction does not match germline at one end; this may be a read error. The chain has TRBV10-3 and TRBJ1-6; D is unclear. The length of the CDR3 is 15 residues. Germline CDR1 reads ENHRY; CDR2 reads SYGVKD. CDR3 amino acids: CAITEDATAGSPLHF. CDR3 coding DNA: TGTGCCATCACTGAGGACGCAACCGCGGGGTCACCCCTCCACTTT.

The chain combines TRBV28 with TRBJ2-5; 14 positions agree with TRBD2. CDR1 is MDHEN and CDR2 is SYDVKM in the germline V gene. After removal of 5 bases from V and 5 bases from J, the junction contained 7 bases not matched to a gene. This CDR3 is built from 16 residues. Here the CDR3 DNA reads TGTGCCAGCAGTGCGACTAGCGGGGGGGCTGGCGAGACCCAGTACTTC. Protein: CASSATSGGAGETQYF.

The chain combines TRBV6-1 with TRBJ2-6; D remains unclear. Trimming removed 3 bases at V and 0 bases at J, with 9 bases between. Germline CDR1 and CDR2: MNHNS and SASEGT. The CDR3 consists of 16 residues. CDR3 region: CASSDRRFSGANVLTF. The DNA for the CDR3 is TGTGCCAGCAGTGACAGGAGATTCTCTGGGGCCAACGTCCTGACTTTC.